The 32 T cell receptor beta chains listed next were all sequenced from one sample in a study of blood T cell repertoires in COVID-19. The assay was immunoSEQ multiplex PCR, and TCRdb's table has in-frame clones only and misses some. The sample includes 140,000 to 150,000 clones, about 84% of them seen just once. Sequences were obtained from peripheral blood. These receptors originate from a woman between 50 and 59 years old with acute or convalescent COVID-19.

The rearrangement joins TRBV19 to TRBJ1-4, with 9 bases matching TRBD1. Germline CDR1 LNHDA, CDR2 SQIVND (reference sequence). Trimming at V came to 6 bases and at J to 7 bases, leaving 9 bases not matched to a gene. The CDR3 covers 15 residues. CDR3 coding DNA: TGTGCCAGTAGCTTCTTCGAGACAGGGGGTGAAAAACTGTTTTTT. Protein sequence: CASSFFETGGEKLFF.

V and J are TRBV27 and TRBJ1-2; TRBD1 agrees at 8 bases. The CDR3 contains 16 residues. V lost 5 bases to trimming and J lost 8 bases; unmatched junction nucleotides: 16. The V gene's germline CDR1 is MNHEY and CDR2 SMNVEV (reference sequence). The CDR3 spells CASSRSLGQGIYGYTF. CDR3 sequence (DNA): TGTGCCAGCAGTCGCTCTCTAGGACAGGGTATTTACGGCTACACCTTC.

This clone was counted a single time. The gene calls are TRBV7-9 and TRBJ1-4, with D perhaps matching TRBD1 (6 bases). V gave up 1 base and J gave up 0 bases, with 12 bases separating them. The CDR3 contains 17 residues. CDR1 and CDR2 from the germline V gene are SEHNR and FQNEAQ (reference sequence). This chain's CDR3 is CASSLGLQGPTNEKLFF. CDR3 sequence (DNA): TGTGCCAGCAGCTTAGGATTACAGGGCCCAACTAATGAAAAACTGTTTTTT.

This clone was recorded a few times. This rearrangement joins TRBV7-2 to TRBJ1-3; 7 bases are shared with TRBD1. Trimming cost V 3 bases and J 4 bases; bases outside gene matches: 12. CDR3 length equals 17 residues. Germline values: CDR1 SGHTA, CDR2 FQGNSA. CDR3 amino acids: CASSFGQARGMGNTIYF. DNA for the CDR3: TGTGCCAGCAGCTTCGGACAGGCCAGGGGTATGGGAAACACCATATATTTT.

This clone was seen a few times. The chain uses TRBV29-1 and TRBJ1-4; TRBD1 matches at 8 bases. The ends lost 3 bases at V and 2 bases at J; junction bases unmatched: 5. The CDR3 sequence is 15 residues long. Germline values: CDR1 SQVTM, CDR2 ANQGSEA. The CDR3 DNA is TGCAGCGTTGACCCCAGGGGGCGCACTAATGAAAAACTGTTTTTT. This codes for CSVDPRGRTNEKLFF.

This rearrangement joins TRBV12-5 to TRBJ2-3; D ambiguous. Per germline, CDR1 LGHNT and CDR2 FRNRAP. Trimming left V 2 bases short and J 1 base short, with 7 bases between. This CDR3 contains 14 residues. The DNA for the CDR3 is TGTGCTAGTGGTTTGAGCCCGGGCACAGATACGCAGTATTTT. Amino acids: CASGLSPGTDTQYF.

Relative to its sample, this clone is large (0.1 to 1%). V is TRBV28 and J is TRBJ2-7; 7 bases match TRBD1. CDR3 length equals 14 residues. Trimming took 5 bases from V and 4 from J; bases not matched to a gene: 8. Germline CDR1 reads MDHEN; CDR2 reads SYDVKM. The CDR3 region has the DNA TGTGCCAGCAGTCTGCGCCGGGACAGATACGAGCAGTACTTC. Protein product: CASSLRRDRYEQYF.

This chain joins TRBV6-1 and TRBJ2-1, with 11 nucleotides matching TRBD1. Trimming removed 4 bases from V and 5 bases from J; junction bases left unmatched: 10. The CDR3 is 17 amino acids. The germline V gene encodes CDR1 MNHNS and CDR2 SASEGT. The CDR3 sequence: CASSGPGDRGINNEQFF. The CDR3 coding sequence is TGTGCCAGCAGTGGCCCCGGGGACAGGGGGATTAACAATGAGCAGTTCTTC.

The chain links TRBV30 to TRBJ2-1; a weak D match, TRBD1 (5 bases). CDR1 is GTSNPN and CDR2 is SVGIG in the germline V gene (reference sequence). The CDR3 is 14 residues long. V shed 0 bases and J shed 5 bases, with 11 bases lying between them. The CDR3 spells CAWSVQGADNEQFF. CDR3 in DNA: TGTGCCTGGAGTGTACAAGGGGCAGACAATGAGCAGTTCTTC.

The gene calls are TRBV6-5 and TRBJ1-1; D call uncertain. Per the germline V gene, CDR1 is MNHEY and CDR2 is SVGAGI. This CDR3 is built from 13 residues. Trimming left V 7 bases short and J 0 bases short, with 9 bases between. Written as DNA, the CDR3 is TGTGCCAGCACCAGGCCGGTGAACACTGAAGCTTTCTTT. Protein sequence: CASTRPVNTEAFF.

This clone was picked up a small number of times. As DNA, the CDR3 is TGTGCCAGCATCGCTGACAGGGGGCACGGCTACACCTTC. It translates to CASIADRGHGYTF. The rearrangement links TRBV2 to TRBJ1-2, with 10 bases identical to TRBD1. CDR1 is SNHLY, CDR2 FYNNEI, per germline. The CDR3 has 13 amino acids. With 7 bases clipped from V and 8 bases from J, the junction kept 7 bases outside the gene matches.

This sequence joins TRBV7-9 and TRBJ1-2; D is undetermined. With 2 bases removed from V and 8 bases from J, the gap between germline ends came to 9 bases. Germline-derived CDR1 and CDR2 are SEHNR and FQNEAQ (reference sequence). The CDR3 totals 12 residues. CDR3 coding DNA: TGTGCCAGCAGCTTACAGGAGGGAGGCTACACCTTC. This codes for CASSLQEGGYTF.

The chain combines TRBV1 with TRBJ1-4; the table's D call, TRBD1, has no DNA check behind it. TRBV1 corresponds to a pseudogene. This CDR3 is 17 amino acids long. CDR3 nucleotides: TGCACCAGCAGCCAGACACAGGACGCGAGGAACAATGAAAAACTGTTTTTT. It yields the protein CTSSQTQDARNNEKLFF.

This clone showed up just a few times. The chain carries TRBV27 and TRBJ2-7; possibly TRBD2 for D (6 bases). This CDR3 comprises 14 residues. The V end lost 4 bases, the J end lost 2 bases, and 12 bases lay between the germline ends. CDR1 and CDR2 from the germline V gene are MNHEY and SMNVEV (reference sequence). Written as DNA, the CDR3 is TGTGCCAGCAGTTCCGGGACTCTTCCCTACGAGCAGTACTTC. This gives the protein CASSSGTLPYEQYF.

This chain links TRBV11-1 with TRBJ2-2, with TRBD1 as a possible D gene (7 bases). The V end lost 5 bases, the J end lost 5 bases, and 9 bases lay between the germline ends. There are 13 residues in the CDR3. The germline V gene has CDR1 SGHAT and CDR2 FQDESV (reference sequence). CDR3 sequence: CASSQGGTGELFF. The CDR3 bases are TGTGCCAGCAGCCAGGGGGGAACCGGGGAGCTGTTTTTT. Using reference TRBV11-1 and TRBJ2-2 for the parts outside the CDR3, the full variable domain is EAEVAQSPRYKITEKSQAVAFWCDPISGHATLYWYRQILGQGPELLVQFQDESVVDDSQLPKDRFSAERLKGVDSTLKIQPAELGDSAMYLCASSQGGTGELFFGEGSRLTVL.

This sequence joins TRBV28 and TRBJ1-5; no firm D call. The germline V gene encodes CDR1 MDHEN and CDR2 SYDVKM. This CDR3 has 14 residues. Trimming shortened V by 4 bases and J by 5 bases, and 12 bases separated the two germline ends. Here the CDR3 reads CASSSSSVDQPQHF. The CDR3 DNA reads TGTGCCAGCAGTTCAAGTTCGGTCGATCAGCCCCAGCATTTT.

The chain carries TRBV28 and TRBJ1-5, with D perhaps TRBD1 (6 bases). Germline-derived CDR1 and CDR2 are MDHEN and SYDVKM. Between the trimmed V and J ends, which lost 7 bases and 0 bases, there was a span of 16 bases. CDR3 length equals 16 residues. Here the CDR3 reads CASTPLTGYSNQPQHF. The CDR3, as DNA: TGTGCCAGCACCCCCTTGACAGGTTATAGCAATCAGCCCCAGCATTTT. The full variable domain, with the rest looked up from reference TRBV28 and TRBJ1-5, is DVKVTQSSRYLVKRTGEKVFLECVQDMDHENMFWYRQDPGLGLRLIYFSYDVKMKEKGDIPEGYSVSREKKERFSLILESASTNQTSMYLCASTPLTGYSNQPQHFGDGTRLSIL.

The chain couples TRBV28 to TRBJ1-1, with a tentative D call TRBD1 (5 bases). The CDR3 runs to 14 residues. Germline-derived CDR1 and CDR2 are MDHEN and SYDVKM. V lost 3 bases and J lost 7, with 15 bases in between. CDR3 residues: CASSFGKGMFEAFF. CDR3 DNA: TGTGCCAGCAGTTTTGGAAAGGGGATGTTTGAAGCTTTCTTT.

The V and J genes are TRBV29-1 and TRBJ2-7, with D tentatively TRBD1 (5 bases). The germline CDR1 and CDR2 sequences are SQVTM and ANQGSEA. The CDR3 has 12 amino acids. Trimming removed 6 bases at V and 5 bases at J, with 14 bases between. CDR3 DNA: TGCAGCGTGAAGCCAGGGTTTAACGAGCAGTACTTC. Its protein product is CSVKPGFNEQYF.

V gene TRBV7-9 combines with J gene TRBJ2-1; 8 positions match TRBD2. CDR1 is SEHNR and CDR2 is FQNEAQ in the germline V gene (reference sequence). The ends lost 4 bases at V and 9 bases at J; junction bases unmatched: 20. The CDR3 runs to 18 residues. The CDR3: CASSSTAGGGTASAEQFF. The DNA for the CDR3 is TGTGCCAGCAGCTCAACCGCCGGCGGGGGGACGGCATCGGCTGAGCAGTTCTTC.

Concerning this clone itself: This specimen includes other DNA sequences encoding the same CDR3. The chain has TRBV6-5 and TRBJ1-5; D gene unclear. CDR1 is MNHEY, CDR2 SVGAGI, per germline. Trimming pared 0 bases from V and 1 base from J, leaving 4 bases between. This CDR3 is built from 14 residues. CDR3 sequence reads: CASSYSRSNQPQHF. The DNA for the CDR3 is TGTGCCAGCAGTTACTCGCGAAGCAATCAGCCCCAGCATTTT.

CDR3 protein: CASSWPNGVSGGYTF. CDR3 in DNA: TGTGCCAGCTCCTGGCCCAACGGGGTTTCAGGCGGCTACACCTTC. The V call is TRBV7-6, the J call TRBJ1-2; D is unresolved. Germline values: CDR1 SGHVS, CDR2 FNYEAQ. The length of the CDR3 is 15 residues. V was clipped by 8 bases and J by 8 bases, with 24 bases between them.

This sequence joins TRBV7-9 and TRBJ2-3; 10 bases align to TRBD1. V was clipped by 5 bases and J by 3 bases; unmatched bases: 8. This CDR3 comprises 16 residues. Germline CDR1 SEHNR, CDR2 FQNEAQ (reference sequence). Here the CDR3 reads CASSPRQGAWTDTQYF. In DNA, the CDR3 is TGTGCCAGCAGCCCGAGACAGGGGGCTTGGACAGATACGCAGTATTTT.

V is TRBV10-3 and J is TRBJ2-7; 11 bases match TRBD1. Germline lookup yields CDR1 ENHRY and CDR2 SYGVKD. The CDR3 consists of 15 residues. The V segment lost 5 bases and the J segment 1 base; nucleotides outside the gene matches: 4. The CDR3: CAISPGQGASYEQYF. The CDR3 coding sequence is TGTGCCATCAGTCCCGGACAGGGGGCGTCCTACGAGCAGTACTTC.

This sequence joins TRBV30 and TRBJ2-7; D perhaps matches TRBD1 (7 bases). V was pared by 5 bases and J by 1 base, with 18 bases between. Germline V gene lookup returns CDR1 GTSNPN and CDR2 SVGIG (reference sequence). This CDR3 has 15 amino acids. CDR3 DNA: TGTGCCTGGGACGAAGGGGGCGCGGGATCCTACGAGCAGTACTTC. Amino acids: CAWDEGGAGSYEQYF.

The rearrangement links TRBV9 to TRBJ2-3, with D possibly TRBD2 on 6 matching bases. Germline V gene lookup returns CDR1 SGDLS and CDR2 YYNGEE. Deletions cut 0 bases from V and 0 bases from J, with 14 bases between. The CDR3 is 17 amino acids. This CDR3 is CASSVGGASASTDTQYF. The CDR3 DNA is TGTGCCAGCAGCGTAGGCGGGGCAAGTGCTAGCACAGATACGCAGTATTTT.

V is TRBV5-1 and J is TRBJ2-1; weak D call: TRBD2 (6 bases). The CDR3 sequence is 16 residues long. Germline V CDR1 and CDR2: SGHRS, YFSETQ. V gave up 0 bases and J gave up 2 bases, with 12 bases separating them. The CDR3 DNA reads TGCGCCAGCAGCTTGGCCGCGTGGGGGGCCTACAATGAGCAGTTCTTC. It translates to CASSLAAWGAYNEQFF. Variable domain in full (rest from reference TRBV5-1 and TRBJ2-1): KAGVTQTPRYLIKTRGQQVTLSCSPISGHRSVSWYQQTPGQGLQFLFEYFSETQRNKGNFPGRFSGRQFSNSRSEMNVSTLELGDSALYLCASSLAAWGAYNEQFFGPGTRLTVL.

The chain has TRBV25-1 and TRBJ1-4; D perhaps matches TRBD1 (6 bases). This CDR3 is built from 15 residues. Trimming cost V 2 bases and J 4 bases, with 11 bases left between them. From germline, CDR1 is MGHDK and CDR2 SYGVNS. The CDR3 DNA is TGTGCCAGCAGTGAAGGACAGCTTGATAATGAAAAACTGTTTTTT. Translation: CASSEGQLDNEKLFF.

This rearrangement joins TRBV6-2 or TRBV6-3 to TRBJ2-1, with D hard to call. CDR3 length: 16 residues. Germline V CDR1 and CDR2: MNHEY, SVGEGT. The germline V and J ends were trimmed by 5 bases and 3 bases, with 17 bases remaining between them. CDR3 sequence: CASSRQPPLGYNEQFF. Here the CDR3 DNA reads TGTGCCAGCAGTAGACAACCCCCATTGGGCTACAATGAGCAGTTCTTC.

The rearrangement joins TRBV7-2 to TRBJ2-5; a possible D gene is TRBD1 (6 bases). The V end lost 2 bases, the J end lost 3 bases, and 10 bases lay between the germline ends. Germline V gene sequence: CDR1 SGHTA, CDR2 FQGNSA. This CDR3 is built from 14 residues. The CDR3 bases are TGTGCCAGCAGCTTAACAGGGACGAAAGAGACCCAGTACTTC. As protein: CASSLTGTKETQYF. Full variable domain (remainder filled in from reference TRBV7-2 and TRBJ2-5): GAGVSQSPSNKVTEKGKDVELRCDPISGHTALYWYRQSLGQGLEFLIYFQGNSAPDKSGLPSDRFSAERTGGSVSTLTIQRTQQEDSAVYLCASSLTGTKETQYFGPGTRLLVL.

This CDR3 is CASSPSGVSTDTQYF. In nucleotides, the CDR3 is TGTGCCAGCAGCCCGAGCGGGGTTAGCACAGATACGCAGTATTTT. The chain couples TRBV14 to TRBJ2-3, with 7 bases lining up with TRBD2. The V gene end was trimmed by 4 bases and the J gene end by 0 bases; junction bases not matched to a gene: 4. The CDR3 is 15 residues long. Germline values: CDR1 SGHDN, CDR2 FVKESK.

The chain combines TRBV5-1 with TRBJ1-4; no reliable D call. Germline V gives CDR1 SGHRS, CDR2 YFSETQ. V dropped 0 bases and J dropped 0 bases, with 12 bases sitting between them. This CDR3 is built from 17 residues. CDR3 nucleotides: TGCGCCAGCAGCTTGGACCCAAGCGGTTCAACTAATGAAAAACTGTTTTTT. Residues: CASSLDPSGSTNEKLFF.